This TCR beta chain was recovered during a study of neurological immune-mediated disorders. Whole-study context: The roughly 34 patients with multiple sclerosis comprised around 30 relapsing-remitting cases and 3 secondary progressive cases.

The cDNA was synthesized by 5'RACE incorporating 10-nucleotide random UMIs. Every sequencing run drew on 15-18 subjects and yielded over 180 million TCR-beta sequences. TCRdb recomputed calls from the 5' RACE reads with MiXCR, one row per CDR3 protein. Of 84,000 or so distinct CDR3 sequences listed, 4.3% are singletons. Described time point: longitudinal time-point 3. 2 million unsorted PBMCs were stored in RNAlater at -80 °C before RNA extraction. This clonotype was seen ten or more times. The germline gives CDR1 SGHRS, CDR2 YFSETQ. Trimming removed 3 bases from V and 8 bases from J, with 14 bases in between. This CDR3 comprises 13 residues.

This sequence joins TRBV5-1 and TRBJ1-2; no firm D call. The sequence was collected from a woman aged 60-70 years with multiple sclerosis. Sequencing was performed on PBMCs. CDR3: CASSSPLKYGYTF. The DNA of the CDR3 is TGCGCCAGCAGCTCCCCCTTGAAGTACGGCTACACCTTC.